This T cell receptor (beta chain) emerged from a study of blood T cell repertoires in COVID-19. The participants were between about 18 and 89 years old and came from some 23 US areas. Clones were sequenced by immunoSEQ multiplex PCR, and TCRdb holds only the in-frame ones, with some missing. The sample yields 250,000 to 350,000 clones, roughly nine tenths seen once. The CDR3 contains 17 residues. The ends lost 3 bases at V and 3 bases at J; junction bases unmatched: 5. The V gene's germline CDR1 is SGHTA and CDR2 FQGNSA. V gene TRBV7-2 combines with J gene TRBJ2-2; 12 bases are shared with TRBD2. The source material was PBMCs or T cells enriched from blood (not recorded which). The TCR sequence derives from a woman aged 18-30 years who had recovered from COVID-19. CDR3 in amino acids: CASSFGLAGFYTGELFF. DNA of the CDR3: TGTGCCAGCAGCTTTGGACTAGCGGGGTTCTACACCGGGGAGCTGTTTTTT.